Presented here are 32 T cell receptor beta chains from one specimen sequenced in a study of shared clonotypes between healthy human individuals. Here immunoSEQ multiplex PCR was the method, and the copy in TCRdb shows in-frame clones only, minus some. The sample includes around 580,000 clones, 95% to 98% of them seen just once. Terminally differentiated effector memory CD45RA+ cells were excluded by CCR7 positive selection of CD45RO-negative cells. Material for sequencing was naive CD8+ T cells sorted from blood. Receptors were obtained from a man younger than 45 in good health.

As to this clone: Other nucleotide sequences from this sample produce the same CDR3. This sequence joins TRBV19 and TRBJ2-7; D unclear. Germline lookup yields CDR1 LNHDA and CDR2 SQIVND (reference sequence). Trimming left V 3 bases short and J 2 bases short, with 8 bases between. This CDR3 comprises 13 residues. The DNA for the CDR3 is TGTGCCAGTAGTATTAGGCTGACCTACGAGCAGTACTTC. This gives the protein CASSIRLTYEQYF.

The rearrangement links TRBV5-1 to TRBJ2-1; D might be TRBD2 (6 bases). Germline assignment: CDR1 SGHRS and CDR2 YFSETQ. The CDR3 is 17 amino acids. V lost 1 base and J 4 bases, leaving 18 bases between the germline ends. The DNA for the CDR3 is TGCGCCAGCAGCTTGCCGCGGCCTGGCGGGAAGTACAATGAGCAGTTCTTC. Translation: CASSLPRPGGKYNEQFF.

The rearrangement uses TRBV7-9 and TRBJ2-1; a weak D match, TRBD1 (6 bases). Trimming pared 7 bases from V and 5 bases from J, leaving 21 bases between. The CDR3 is made up of 16 amino acids. The germline gives CDR1 SEHNR, CDR2 FQNEAQ (reference sequence). This chain's CDR3 is CASNLLKGEIDNEQFF. DNA of the CDR3: TGTGCCAGCAACCTGTTGAAGGGGGAGATCGACAATGAGCAGTTCTTC.

This chain joins TRBV30 and TRBJ1-5; D ambiguous. V lost 1 base, J lost 2 bases, and 6 bases lay in between. Germline CDR1 is GTSNPN and CDR2 is SVGIG (reference sequence). The CDR3 spans 13 residues. CDR3 DNA: TGTGCCTGGAGTGGGACGGGCAATCAGCCCCAGCATTTT. It is translated as CAWSGTGNQPQHF. The entire variable domain, with the rest obtained from reference TRBV30 and TRBJ1-5, is as follows: SQTIHQWPATLVQPVGSPLSLECTVEGTSNPNLYWYRQAAGRGLQLLFYSVGIGQISSEVPQNLSASRPQDRQFILSSKKLLLSDSGFYLCAWSGTGNQPQHFGDGTRLSIL.

This rearrangement joins TRBV10-1 to TRBJ2-7; no clear D. The CDR3 loop spans 15 amino acids. Trimming pared 2 bases from V and 0 bases from J, leaving 11 bases between. Germline V CDR1 and CDR2: WNHNN, SYGVQD (reference sequence). CDR3 in amino acids: CASSERPSSSYEQYF. The CDR3, as DNA: TGCGCCAGCAGTGAGAGGCCTTCTAGCTCCTACGAGCAGTACTTC.

This chain links TRBV15 with TRBJ2-5; no firm D call. This CDR3 has 15 residues. V was clipped by 5 bases and J by 0 bases, with 13 bases between them. Germline loops: CDR1 LNHNV, CDR2 YYDKDF (reference sequence). DNA of the CDR3: TGTGCCACCAGCTTGTCAGAACGGGACCAAGAGACCCAGTACTTC. Residues: CATSLSERDQETQYF.

The V gene is TRBV30, the J gene TRBJ1-1; tentatively, D is TRBD1 (5 bases). Trimming removed 5 bases at V and 4 bases at J, with 14 bases between. CDR1 is GTSNPN, CDR2 SVGIG, per germline (reference sequence). This CDR3 region has 13 residues. This CDR3 reads CAWRIGHFTEAFF. In nucleotides, the CDR3 is TGTGCCTGGCGAATTGGACATTTCACTGAAGCTTTCTTT.

The chain uses TRBV2 and TRBJ2-6; D not certain. This CDR3 is 13 amino acids long. Germline V CDR1 and CDR2: SNHLY, FYNNEI. V was cut by 5 bases and J by 0 bases, with 2 bases left in between. CDR3 residues: CASSPSGANVLTF. CDR3 in DNA: TGTGCCAGCAGTCCCTCTGGGGCCAACGTCCTGACTTTC.

This rearrangement joins TRBV7-2 to TRBJ2-3; 10 bases match TRBD2. Germline CDR1 and CDR2: SGHTA and FQGNSA. Unmatched junction bases numbered 15, after V lost 6 bases and J lost 0 bases. CDR3 length: 19 residues. The CDR3 reads CASSTPGRTSGTSTDTQYF. CDR3 DNA: TGTGCCAGCAGTACACCTGGGAGGACTAGCGGTACTAGCACAGATACGCAGTATTTT.

The rearrangement uses TRBV10-2 and TRBJ2-1, with D possibly being TRBD2 (5 bases). V was trimmed by 3 bases and J by 9 bases, leaving 12 bases between them. The CDR3 runs 13 residues. The germline V gene encodes CDR1 WSHSY and CDR2 SAAADI. CDR3 coding DNA: TGCGCCAGCAGTGATATTAGCGTTGGTGAGCAGTTCTTC. Translating gives CASSDISVGEQFF.

The gene calls are TRBV5-6 and TRBJ2-3, with 7 nucleotides matching TRBD1. J gave up 5 bases and V 2 bases, and 11 bases lay outside the gene matches. The CDR3 consists of 16 residues. Germline V gene data show CDR1 as SGHDT and CDR2 as YYEEEE. DNA for the CDR3: TGTGCCAGCAGCTTACCGACAGGGCTAGAAGGAGATACGCAGTATTTT. This gives the protein CASSLPTGLEGDTQYF.

The V call is TRBV2, the J call TRBJ2-7; 8 bases map to TRBD1. CDR1 is SNHLY and CDR2 is FYNNEI in the germline V gene. Unmatched junction bases numbered 9, after V lost 8 bases and J lost 0 bases. This CDR3 region has 15 residues. CDR3 in DNA: TGTGCCAGCGGAGCCCGGGACAGGTCCTCCTACGAGCAGTACTTC. The encoded protein is CASGARDRSSYEQYF.

Turning to this clone: The same CDR3 can be traced to other DNA sequences in this sample. The gene calls are TRBV27 and TRBJ1-2, with D unclear. From germline, CDR1 is MNHEY and CDR2 SMNVEV (reference sequence). Trimming took 2 bases from V and 5 from J, leaving 9 bases between them. This CDR3 spans 13 amino acids. CDR3 DNA: TGTGCCAGCAGTTTAGGAGGCGGATATGGCTACACCTTC. It specifies CASSLGGGYGYTF.

The chain recombines TRBV4-3 with TRBJ2-3; tentatively, D is TRBD2 (6 bases). The V and J ends lost 0 bases and 1 base respectively, with 23 bases between them. There are 20 residues in the CDR3. Germline V gene lookup returns CDR1 LGHNA and CDR2 YSLEER. CDR3 protein: CASSQENPVGGPYGTDTQYF. CDR3 DNA sequence: TGCGCCAGCAGCCAAGAGAATCCGGTCGGGGGTCCCTATGGCACAGATACGCAGTATTTT.

For the CDR3, the DNA is TGTGCCAGCAGCTTAGCTGGGCGGGTTCGCACCGGGGAGCTGTTTTTT. It is translated as CASSLAGRVRTGELFF. The genes are TRBV7-8 and TRBJ2-2; tentatively, D is TRBD2 (5 bases). Per the germline V gene, CDR1 is SGHVS and CDR2 is FQNEAQ. The ends were cut back, 0 bases at V and 4 bases at J, with 12 bases in the middle. The CDR3 has 16 residues. The full variable domain, its missing parts supplied by reference TRBV7-8 and TRBJ2-2, is GAGVSQSPRYKVAKRGQDVALRCDPISGHVSLFWYQQALGQGPEFLTYFQNEAQLDKSGLPSDRFFAERPEGSVSTLKIQRTQQEDSAVYLCASSLAGRVRTGELFFGEGSRLTVL.

The V and J genes are TRBV27 and TRBJ2-5, with no clear D. TRBJ2-7 explains the end of the DNA better; the J call may be wrong. From germline, CDR1 is MNHEY and CDR2 SMNVEV (reference sequence). This CDR3 contains 15 residues. CDR3 sequence reads: CASSVEINVSYEQYF. CDR3 DNA: TGTGCCAGCAGTGTTGAGATAAATGTCTCCTACGAGCAGTACTTC.

On this clone itself: Other DNA sequences from this sample encode an identical CDR3 as well. The genes are TRBV18 and TRBJ2-7; 7 nucleotides match TRBD1. The CDR3 is 13 residues long. Per germline, CDR1 KGHSH and CDR2 LQKENI. The V gene end was trimmed by 3 bases and the J gene end by 2 bases; junction bases not matched to a gene: 1. The CDR3 DNA sequence: TGTGCCAGCTCACCGGGACAGCCCTACGAGCAGTACTTC. Translation gives CASSPGQPYEQYF.

This chain connects TRBV9 to TRBJ1-2, with 9 bases aligning to TRBD1. CDR1 and CDR2 (germline): SGDLS, YYNGEE. V gave up 4 bases and J gave up 2 bases; unmatched junction bases: 6. The CDR3 loop spans 15 amino acids. In DNA, the CDR3 is TGTGCCAGCAGCCCATGGGACAGGGAAAACTATGGCTACACCTTC. Its translation is CASSPWDRENYGYTF.

With regard to this clone: This same CDR3 is encoded by further DNA sequences in the sample. The genes are TRBV6-5 and TRBJ2-1; D possibly corresponds to TRBD2 (6 bases). Trimming left V 2 bases short and J 2 bases short, with 10 bases between. Germline CDR1 and CDR2: MNHEY and SVGAGI. The CDR3 length is 15 residues. CDR3 nucleotide sequence: TGTGCCAGCAGTTACGGAGCTAGCGCCTACAATGAGCAGTTCTTC. Protein: CASSYGASAYNEQFF.

This sequence joins TRBV29-1 and TRBJ2-3; 8 bases fit TRBD1. Germline CDR1 reads SQVTM; CDR2 reads ANQGSEA. This CDR3 region has 13 residues. Unmatched junction bases numbered 7, after V lost 7 bases and J lost 4 bases. CDR3 region: CSGTGGRADTQYF. The CDR3 DNA reads TGCAGCGGTACAGGGGGTAGGGCAGATACGCAGTATTTT.

V gene TRBV9 combines with J gene TRBJ1-2; perhaps TRBD1 as D (5 bases). V lost 4 bases and J 5 bases, leaving 21 bases between the germline ends. Germline-derived CDR1 and CDR2 are SGDLS and YYNGEE. The CDR3 spans 16 residues. CDR3 residues: CASSLSGGQGEYGYTF. In DNA, the CDR3 is TGTGCCAGCAGCCTATCGGGAGGGCAGGGAGAATATGGCTACACCTTC.

The CDR3: CASSSQDRVKNIQYF. For the CDR3, the DNA is TGTGCCAGCAGCTCCCAAGACAGGGTCAAAAACATTCAGTACTTC. The chain joins TRBV7-9 to TRBJ2-4; 7 nucleotides match TRBD1. Germline lookup yields CDR1 SEHNR and CDR2 FQNEAQ (reference sequence). Trimming removed 4 bases from V and 3 bases from J; junction bases left unmatched: 6. The CDR3 has 15 amino acids.

This chain links TRBV10-1 with TRBJ2-3, with no clear D. V lost 6 bases to trimming and J lost 1 base, with 17 bases between them. The CDR3 totals 16 residues. Germline assignment: CDR1 WNHNN and CDR2 SYGVQD (reference sequence). The CDR3 region has the DNA TGCGCCAGCAGCGGTCATGCGGAAATAGGCACAGATACGCAGTATTTT. Translating gives CASSGHAEIGTDTQYF.

The chain couples TRBV5-1 to TRBJ2-7, with D tentatively TRBD2 (5 bases). The CDR3 covers 14 residues. CDR1 and CDR2 from the germline V gene are SGHRS and YFSETQ. Trimming stripped 1 base from V and 1 base from J, with 9 bases between. DNA of the CDR3: TGCGCCAGCAGCTTGTACGGCGGGTCCTACGAGCAGTACTTC. Translating gives CASSLYGGSYEQYF.

The chain has TRBV19 and TRBJ2-2; D is possibly TRBD1 (5 bases). The germline V gene encodes CDR1 LNHDA and CDR2 SQIVND (reference sequence). The CDR3 totals 13 residues. Trimming left V 3 bases short and J 6 bases short, with 8 bases between. DNA for the CDR3: TGTGCCAGTAGTATCTGGGGCCCCGGGGAGCTGTTTTTT. As protein: CASSIWGPGELFF. Full variable domain (rest looked up from reference TRBV19 and TRBJ2-2): DGGITQSPKYLFRKEGQNVTLSCEQNLNHDAMYWYRQDPGQGLRLIYYSQIVNDFQKGDIAEGYSVSREKKESFPLTVTSAQKNPTAFYLCASSIWGPGELFFGEGSRLTVL.

The CDR3 nucleotides read TGTGCCAGCAGCTACGGACAGGAAGACGTTGCCAAAAACATTCAGTACTTC. Protein: CASSYGQEDVAKNIQYF. The chain employs TRBV11-2 and TRBJ2-4, with TRBD1 identical over 7 bases. The CDR3 loop spans 17 amino acids. Germline lookup yields CDR1 SGHAT and CDR2 FQNNGV. The V segment lost 4 bases and the J segment 1 base; nucleotides outside the gene matches: 10.

This clone was detected once. J is TRBJ2-1 and V is TRBV5-8, with D tentatively TRBD1 (6 bases). The CDR3 loop spans 15 amino acids. V shed 8 bases and J shed 3 bases, with 18 bases lying between them. Germline assignment: CDR1 SGHTS and CDR2 YDEGEE. CDR3 nucleotide sequence: TGTGCCAGTCTGGTGGAAGGGGGTCTCTACAATGAGCAGTTCTTC. It is translated as CASLVEGGLYNEQFF.

This clone was found once. V gene TRBV27 combines with J gene TRBJ2-7; 9 bases map to TRBD2. The germline V gene has CDR1 MNHEY and CDR2 SMNVEV (reference sequence). Trimming took 7 bases from V and 5 from J; bases not matched to a gene: 12. The CDR3 consists of 15 residues. CDR3 region: CASTLRGGRADEQYF. Here the CDR3 DNA reads TGTGCCAGCACCTTAAGGGGCGGGAGGGCCGACGAGCAGTACTTC.

V gene TRBV2 combines with J gene TRBJ2-1; D is perhaps TRBD2 (6 bases). Germline assignment: CDR1 SNHLY and CDR2 FYNNEI. V was trimmed by 2 bases and J by 5 bases, leaving 13 bases between them. The CDR3 is 15 residues long. The CDR3: CASSEFGGAHNEQFF. The CDR3 DNA reads TGTGCCAGCAGTGAATTTGGAGGGGCCCACAATGAGCAGTTCTTC.

The CDR3 region has the DNA TGTGCCAGCAGCTCGGCCGGGAACAATGAGCAGTTCTTC. The encoded protein is CASSSAGNNEQFF. This chain connects TRBV11-2 to TRBJ2-1; D possibly corresponds to TRBD2 (5 bases). CDR3 length equals 13 residues. Trimming pared 4 bases from V and 5 bases from J, leaving 9 bases between. The germline CDR1 and CDR2 sequences are SGHAT and FQNNGV.

The chain couples TRBV7-9 to TRBJ2-7; TRBD2 matches 7 bases. Germline-derived CDR1 and CDR2 are SEHNR and FQNEAQ (reference sequence). The length of the CDR3 is 14 residues. The V segment lost 5 bases and the J segment 5 bases; nucleotides outside the gene matches: 9. CDR3 sequence: CASSNNVGRDEQYF. The CDR3 DNA reads as TGTGCCAGCAGCAATAATGTAGGGAGGGACGAGCAGTACTTC.

The rearrangement links TRBV19 to TRBJ2-1, with TRBD1 as a possible D gene (5 bases). The CDR3 spans 14 residues. V lost 9 bases and J 1 base, leaving 13 bases between the germline ends. Germline CDR1 reads LNHDA; CDR2 reads SQIVND (reference sequence). CDR3: CASRIGVSYNEQFF. The CDR3 region has the DNA TGTGCCAGCAGAATAGGGGTTTCCTACAATGAGCAGTTCTTC.